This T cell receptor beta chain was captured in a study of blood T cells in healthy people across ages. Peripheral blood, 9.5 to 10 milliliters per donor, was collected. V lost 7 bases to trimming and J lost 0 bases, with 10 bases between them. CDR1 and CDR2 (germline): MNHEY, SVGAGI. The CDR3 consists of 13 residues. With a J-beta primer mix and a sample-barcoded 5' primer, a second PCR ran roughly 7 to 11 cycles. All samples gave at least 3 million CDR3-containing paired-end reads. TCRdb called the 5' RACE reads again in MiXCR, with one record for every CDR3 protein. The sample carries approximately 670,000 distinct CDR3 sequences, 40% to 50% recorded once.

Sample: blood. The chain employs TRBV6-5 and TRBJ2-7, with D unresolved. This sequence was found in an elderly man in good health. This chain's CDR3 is CASKGRGSYEQYF. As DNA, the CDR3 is TGTGCCAGCAAAGGACGAGGCTCCTACGAGCAGTACTTC.